This entry concerns a single T cell receptor (beta chain). Its target is unknown. The CDR3 runs 13 residues. Trimming pared 1 base from V and 3 bases from J, leaving 3 bases between. Germline CDR1 SEHNR, CDR2 FQNEAQ (reference sequence). The PCR made use of 60 Vbeta and 13 Jbeta primers. Generated by immunoSEQ multiplex PCR, the TCRdb table keeps only in-frame clones and is missing some. Among 190,000 or so clones listed, around 83% were seen once. These data originate in a study of cytomegalovirus exposure and HLA in healthy donors. Broader study findings: Researchers reportedly found TCR beta sequences accurately predicted most subjects' HLA-A and HLA-B alleles. TCR beta chains numbering some 150 were designated cytomegalovirus-associated.

The rearrangement joins TRBV7-9 to TRBJ2-2; D remains unclear. The TCR comes from a man in his forties or fifties in good health and CMV-seronegative. The sample consisted of PBMCs. Written as DNA, the CDR3 is TGTGCCAGCAGCTTAGGGCACACCGGGGAGCTGTTTTTT. It encodes CASSLGHTGELFF.